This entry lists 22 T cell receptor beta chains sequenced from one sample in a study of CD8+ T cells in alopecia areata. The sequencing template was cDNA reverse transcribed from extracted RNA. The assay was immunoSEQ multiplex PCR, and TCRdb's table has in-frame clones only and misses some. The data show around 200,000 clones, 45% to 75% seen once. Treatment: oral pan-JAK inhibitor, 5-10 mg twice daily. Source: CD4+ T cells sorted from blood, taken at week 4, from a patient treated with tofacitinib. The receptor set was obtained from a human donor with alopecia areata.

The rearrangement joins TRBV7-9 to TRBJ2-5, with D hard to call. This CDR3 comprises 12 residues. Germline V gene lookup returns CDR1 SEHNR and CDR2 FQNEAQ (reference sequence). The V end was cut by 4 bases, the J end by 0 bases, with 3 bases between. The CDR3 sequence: CASSSNQETQYF. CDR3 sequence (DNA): TGTGCCAGCAGCTCGAACCAAGAGACCCAGTACTTC.

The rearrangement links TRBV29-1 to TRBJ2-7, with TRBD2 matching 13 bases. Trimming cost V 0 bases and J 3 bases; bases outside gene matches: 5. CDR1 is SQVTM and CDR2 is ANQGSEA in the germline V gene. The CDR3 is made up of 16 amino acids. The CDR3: CSVEEGGLAGIYEQYF. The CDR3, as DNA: TGCAGCGTTGAAGAGGGGGGACTAGCGGGGATCTACGAGCAGTACTTC.

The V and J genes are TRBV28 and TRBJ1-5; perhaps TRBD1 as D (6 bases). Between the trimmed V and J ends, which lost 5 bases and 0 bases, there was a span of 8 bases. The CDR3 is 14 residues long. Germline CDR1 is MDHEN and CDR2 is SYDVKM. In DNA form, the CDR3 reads TGTGCCAGCAGTCCGGGGGCTAGCAATCAGCCCCAGCATTTT. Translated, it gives CASSPGASNQPQHF.

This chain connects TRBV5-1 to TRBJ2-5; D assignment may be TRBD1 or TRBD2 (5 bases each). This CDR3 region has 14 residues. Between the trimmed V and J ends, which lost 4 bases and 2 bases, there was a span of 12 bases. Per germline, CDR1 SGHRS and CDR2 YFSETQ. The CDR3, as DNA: TGCGCCAGCAGCATGGGACGTCAACAAGAGACCCAGTACTTC. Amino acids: CASSMGRQQETQYF.

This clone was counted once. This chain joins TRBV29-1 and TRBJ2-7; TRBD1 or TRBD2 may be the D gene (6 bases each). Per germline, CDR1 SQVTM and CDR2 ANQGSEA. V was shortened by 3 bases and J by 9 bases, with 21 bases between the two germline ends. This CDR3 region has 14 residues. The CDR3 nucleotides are TGCAGCGTTGAGGTATCGGGGGCCGCTGGCGGGCAGTACTTC. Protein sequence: CSVEVSGAAGGQYF.

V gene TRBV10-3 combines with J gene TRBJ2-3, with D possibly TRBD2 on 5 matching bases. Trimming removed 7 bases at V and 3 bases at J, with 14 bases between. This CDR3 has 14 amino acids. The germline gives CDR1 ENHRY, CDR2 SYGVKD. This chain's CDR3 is CAIKRGGSTDTQYF. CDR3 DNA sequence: TGTGCCATCAAGCGAGGCGGGTCGACAGATACGCAGTATTTT.

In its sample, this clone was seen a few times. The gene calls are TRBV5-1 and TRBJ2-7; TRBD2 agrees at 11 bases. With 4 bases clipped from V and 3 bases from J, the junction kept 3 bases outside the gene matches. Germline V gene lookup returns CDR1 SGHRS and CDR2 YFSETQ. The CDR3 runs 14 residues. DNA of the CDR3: TGCGCCAGCAGCCCGGGACTAGCGGACTACGAGCAGTACTTC. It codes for CASSPGLADYEQYF.

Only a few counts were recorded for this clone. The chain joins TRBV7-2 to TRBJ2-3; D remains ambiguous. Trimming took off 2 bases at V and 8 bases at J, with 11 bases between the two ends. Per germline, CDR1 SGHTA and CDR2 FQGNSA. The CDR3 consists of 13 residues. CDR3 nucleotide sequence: TGTGCCAGCAGCTTAAGGGCAGTAGTTACGCAGTATTTT. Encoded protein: CASSLRAVVTQYF.

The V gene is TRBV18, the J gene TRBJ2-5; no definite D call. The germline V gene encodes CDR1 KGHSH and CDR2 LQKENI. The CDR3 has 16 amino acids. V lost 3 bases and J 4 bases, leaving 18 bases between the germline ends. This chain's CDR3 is CASSPDGPPVLETQYF. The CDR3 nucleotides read TGTGCCAGCTCACCCGATGGCCCCCCGGTATTAGAGACCCAGTACTTC.

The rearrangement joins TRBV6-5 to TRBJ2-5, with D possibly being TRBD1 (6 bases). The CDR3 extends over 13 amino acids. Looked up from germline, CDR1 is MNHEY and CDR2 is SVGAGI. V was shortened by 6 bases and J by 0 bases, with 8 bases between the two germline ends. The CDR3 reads CASSRDNQETQYF. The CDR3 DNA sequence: TGTGCCAGCAGCCGGGACAACCAAGAGACCCAGTACTTC.

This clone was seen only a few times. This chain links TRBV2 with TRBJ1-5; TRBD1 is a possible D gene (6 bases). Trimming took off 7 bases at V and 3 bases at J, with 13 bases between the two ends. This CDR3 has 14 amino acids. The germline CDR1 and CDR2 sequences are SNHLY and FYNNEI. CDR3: CASKLAGDNQPQHF. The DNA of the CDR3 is TGTGCCAGCAAACTCGCAGGGGACAATCAGCCCCAGCATTTT.

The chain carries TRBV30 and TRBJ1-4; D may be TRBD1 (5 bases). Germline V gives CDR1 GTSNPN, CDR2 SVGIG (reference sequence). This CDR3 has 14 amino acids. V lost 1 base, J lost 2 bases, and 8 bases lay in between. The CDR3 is CAWSGRDTNEKLFF. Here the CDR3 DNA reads TGTGCCTGGAGTGGCAGGGACACTAATGAAAAACTGTTTTTT. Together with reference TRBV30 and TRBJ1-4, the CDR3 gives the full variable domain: SQTIHQWPATLVQPVGSPLSLECTVEGTSNPNLYWYRQAAGRGLQLLFYSVGIGQISSEVPQNLSASRPQDRQFILSSKKLLLSDSGFYLCAWSGRDTNEKLFFGSGTQLSVL.

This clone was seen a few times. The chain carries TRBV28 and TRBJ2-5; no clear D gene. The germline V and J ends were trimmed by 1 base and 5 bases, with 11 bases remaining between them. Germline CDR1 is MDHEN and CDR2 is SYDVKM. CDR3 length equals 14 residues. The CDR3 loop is CASSLSLQRETQYF. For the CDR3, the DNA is TGTGCCAGCAGTTTATCCCTCCAACGGGAGACCCAGTACTTC.

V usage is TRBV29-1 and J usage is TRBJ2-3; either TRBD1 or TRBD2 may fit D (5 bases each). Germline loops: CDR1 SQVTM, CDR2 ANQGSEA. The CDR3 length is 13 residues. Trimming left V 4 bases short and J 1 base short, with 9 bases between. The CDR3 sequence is CSVVVGGTDTQYF. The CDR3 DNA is TGCAGCGTTGTAGTGGGGGGCACAGATACGCAGTATTTT.

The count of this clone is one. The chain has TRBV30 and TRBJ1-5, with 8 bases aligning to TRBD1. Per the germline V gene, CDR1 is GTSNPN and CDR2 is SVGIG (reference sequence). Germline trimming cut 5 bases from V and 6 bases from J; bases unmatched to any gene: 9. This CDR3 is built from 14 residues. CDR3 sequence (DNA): TGTGCCTGGGGGGGACAGGCGATGACTCAGCCCCAGCATTTT. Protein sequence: CAWGGQAMTQPQHF.

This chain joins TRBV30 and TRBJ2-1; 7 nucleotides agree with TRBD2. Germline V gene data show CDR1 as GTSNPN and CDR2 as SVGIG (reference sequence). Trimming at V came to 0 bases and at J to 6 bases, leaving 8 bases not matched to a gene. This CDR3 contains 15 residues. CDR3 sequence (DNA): TGTGCCTGGAGTGTACGAGCGGGGAGGGCCAATGAGCAGTTCTTC. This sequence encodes CAWSVRAGRANEQFF.

CDR3 sequence (DNA): TGCAGCGTTGAAAAAACCCGCACAGATACGCAGTATTTT. This sequence encodes CSVEKTRTDTQYF. The rearrangement joins TRBV29-1 to TRBJ2-3; D uncertain. The V end was cut by 2 bases, the J end by 1 base, with 7 bases between. Per germline, CDR1 SQVTM and CDR2 ANQGSEA. This CDR3 is 13 amino acids long.

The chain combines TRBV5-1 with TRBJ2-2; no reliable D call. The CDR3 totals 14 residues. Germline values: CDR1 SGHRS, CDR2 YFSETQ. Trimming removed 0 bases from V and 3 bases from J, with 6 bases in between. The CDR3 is CASSLDQYTGELFF. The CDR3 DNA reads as TGCGCCAGCAGCTTGGATCAGTACACCGGGGAGCTGTTTTTT.

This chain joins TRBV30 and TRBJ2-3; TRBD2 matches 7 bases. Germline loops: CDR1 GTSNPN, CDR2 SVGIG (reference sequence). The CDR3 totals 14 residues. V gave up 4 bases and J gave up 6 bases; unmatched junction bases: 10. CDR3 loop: CAWTLAGVGDTQYF. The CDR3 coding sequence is TGTGCCTGGACCCTCGCGGGGGTTGGGGATACGCAGTATTTT.

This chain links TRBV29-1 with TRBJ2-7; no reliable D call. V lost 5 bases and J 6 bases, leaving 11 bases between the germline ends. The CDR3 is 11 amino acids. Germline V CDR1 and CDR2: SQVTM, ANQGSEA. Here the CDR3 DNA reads TGCAGCGTTCTGCGGTGGTCCGAGCAGTACTTC. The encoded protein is CSVLRWSEQYF.

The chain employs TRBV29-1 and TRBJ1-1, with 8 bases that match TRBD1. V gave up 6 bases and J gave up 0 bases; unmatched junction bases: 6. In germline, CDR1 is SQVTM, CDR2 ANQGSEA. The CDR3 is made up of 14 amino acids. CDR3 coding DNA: TGCAGCGTCGGTCGGGACAGGATGAACACTGAAGCTTTCTTT. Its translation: CSVGRDRMNTEAFF.

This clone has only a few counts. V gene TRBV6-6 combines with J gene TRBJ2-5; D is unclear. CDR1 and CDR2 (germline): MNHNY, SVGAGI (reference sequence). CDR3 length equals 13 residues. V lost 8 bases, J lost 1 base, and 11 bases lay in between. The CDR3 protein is CASAIWGQETQYF. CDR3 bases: TGTGCCAGCGCCATCTGGGGCCAAGAGACCCAGTACTTC.